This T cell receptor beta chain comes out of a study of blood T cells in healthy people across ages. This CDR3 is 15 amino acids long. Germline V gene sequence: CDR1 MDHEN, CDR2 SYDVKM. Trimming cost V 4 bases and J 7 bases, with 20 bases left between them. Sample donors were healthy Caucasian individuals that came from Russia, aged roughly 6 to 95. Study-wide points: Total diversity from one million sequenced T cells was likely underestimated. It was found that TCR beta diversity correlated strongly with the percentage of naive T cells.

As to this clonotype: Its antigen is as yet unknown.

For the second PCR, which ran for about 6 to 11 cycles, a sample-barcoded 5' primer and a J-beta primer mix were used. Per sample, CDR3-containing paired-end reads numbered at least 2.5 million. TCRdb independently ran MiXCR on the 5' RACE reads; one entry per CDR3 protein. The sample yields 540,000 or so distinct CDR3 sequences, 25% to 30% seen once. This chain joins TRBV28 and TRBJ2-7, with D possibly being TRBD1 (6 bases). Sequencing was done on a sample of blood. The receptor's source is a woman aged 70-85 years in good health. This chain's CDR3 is CASSYLRDNLGEQYF. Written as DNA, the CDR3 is TGTGCCAGCAGTTACCTCCGGGACAACCTCGGAGAGCAGTACTTC.